The clone carrying this TCR beta chain occurred a few times. As yet, its antigen is unknown. Germline V lookup: CDR1 MNHNY, CDR2 SVGAGI (reference sequence). The CDR3 has 14 residues. Trimming cost V 8 bases and J 2 bases, with 15 bases left between them. This specimen belongs to a study of T cells after yellow fever vaccination. Overall study: Fractions of low cell number were prepared using SMART-Seq v4 Ultra Low Input.

Universal primer sites and UMIs were introduced during 5'RACE template-switching synthesis of TCR cDNA. TCRdb passed the 5' RACE reads through MiXCR, listing each CDR3 protein once. Of 150,000 to 200,000 distinct CDR3 sequences listed, roughly 11% are singletons. Overall study results and limits: Overall, a small share of clonotypes was seen in both CD4 and CD8 compartments. Re-detected after boosting: most primary clones, 96% of CD4 and under 90% of CD8.

The sample here was CD8+ T cells sorted from PBMCs, taken 15 days after the yellow fever booster vaccination. This receptor was identified in a man younger than 35 who received the YFV17D yellow fever vaccine. The chain uses TRBV6-6 and TRBJ1-1; D not resolved. The DNA for the CDR3 is TGTGCCAGCGGAGACGGGATGGGAAACACTGAAGCTTTCTTT. Translated: CASGDGMGNTEAFF.